Listed below are T cell receptor beta chains from one sample, sequenced in a study of HIV-infected patients and healthy controls. TCRdb reprocessed the 5' RACE reads with MiXCR, giving one entry per CDR3 protein. The table shows roughly 8,100 distinct CDR3 sequences, with less than 9% occurring only once. The sample here was blood, taken before antiretroviral therapy. The receptors stem from an adult with HIV infection. The CDR3 runs from the conserved cysteine through the conserved F or W. D genes are given only for firm matches. Size values are once, few and many counts, or a class for expanded clones, and some rows have none.

d_call j_call v_call clone_size cdr3_aa cdr3_nt
TRBD2 TRBJ2-2 TRBV28 many CASSSPGSGGPDTGELFF TGTGCCAGCAGTTCCCCCGGCTCGGGAGGGCCGGACACCGGGGAGCTGTTTTTT
. TRBJ2-1 TRBV2 many CASSEADEQFF TGTGCCAGCAGTGAAGCTGATGAGCAGTTCTTC
TRBD1 TRBJ1-5 TRBV19 few CASSRLGTAYSNQPQHF TGTGCCAGTAGTCGTCTTGGGACAGCGTATAGCAATCAGCCCCAGCATTTT
. TRBJ1-5 TRBV12-3/TRBV12-4 many CASSLARVWERLSNQPQHF TGTGCCAGCAGTTTAGCGCGAGTGTGGGAGAGATTGAGCAATCAGCCCCAGCATTTT
. TRBJ1-2 TRBV4-2 few CASSQDNTGYTF TGTGCCAGCAGCCAAGATAACACCGGCTACACCTTC
TRBD1 TRBJ2-1 TRBV6-5 . CASSYFLLPTGGPYNEQFF TGTGCCAGCAGTTACTTCCTTTTGCCGACAGGGGGCCCCTACAATGAGCAGTTCTTC
. TRBJ2-1 TRBV10-3 many CAIGGISSNEQFF TGTGCCATCGGGGGGATTAGCAGCAATGAGCAGTTCTTC
. TRBJ1-1 TRBV5-1 medium-sized CASSLRRSVNTEAFF TGCGCCAGCAGCTTGCGGCGTTCCGTTAACACTGAAGCTTTCTTT
. TRBJ1-2 TRBV2 medium-sized CASSERSDSYYGYTF TGTGCCAGCAGTGAAAGGTCAGACTCCTACTATGGCTACACCTTC
. TRBJ2-1 TRBV25-1 . CASISQYNEQFF TGTGCCAGCATTTCACAGTACAATGAGCAGTTCTTC
. TRBJ2-5 TRBV20-1 . CSASRMATRVQETQYF TGCAGTGCGAGTCGTATGGCCACTCGGGTACAAGAGACCCAGTACTTC
. TRBJ2-7 TRBV28 . CASSLLGGLERYF TGTGCCAGCAGTCTCCTAGGAGGACTCGAGCGGTACTTC
TRBD2 TRBJ2-7 TRBV4-2 few CASSQVPTSGRTYEQYF TGTGCCAGCAGCCAAGTACCTACTAGCGGGCGAACCTACGAGCAGTACTTC
TRBD1 TRBJ1-1 TRBV6-5 medium-sized CASSYHGTDEAFF TGTGCCAGCAGTTACCACGGGACAGATGAAGCTTTCTTT
TRBD1 TRBJ1-5 TRBV7-2 medium-sized CASSSMTGGPQHF TGTGCCAGCAGCTCCATGACAGGGGGGCCCCAGCATTTT
. TRBJ1-2 TRBV4-3 medium-sized CASSPARNYGYTF TGCGCCAGCAGCCCAGCTAGGAACTATGGCTACACCTTC
. TRBJ1-2 TRBV20-1 medium-sized CSAPRGGDYGYTF TGCAGTGCTCCTAGGGGTGGGGACTATGGCTACACCTTC
. TRBJ2-7 TRBV20-1 . CSARGHRSADYEQYF TGCAGTGCTAGAGGACATAGGAGTGCAGACTACGAGCAGTACTTC
TRBD1 TRBJ1-5 TRBV19 many CASSISTGRGNQPQHF TGTGCCAGTAGTATCTCGACAGGGAGGGGCAATCAGCCCCAGCATTTT
TRBD1 TRBJ2-6 TRBV6-5 many CASRTGTGGFQSGANVLTF TGTGCCAGCAGAACCGGGACAGGGGGCTTCCAGTCTGGGGCCAACGTCCTGACTTTC
TRBD2 TRBJ2-7 TRBV7-9 few CASSSRLAGTYEQYF TGTGCCAGCAGCTCAAGACTAGCGGGGACCTACGAGCAGTACTTC
TRBD2 TRBJ2-5 TRBV7-8 many CASSRRLAGDRETQYF TGTGCCAGCAGCCGTCGACTAGCGGGAGATCGGGAGACCCAGTACTTC
. TRBJ1-2 TRBV18 medium-sized CASSPEQNYGYTF TGTGCCAGCTCACCGGAACAGAACTATGGCTACACCTTC
. TRBJ1-5 TRBV7-9 medium-sized CASSQDFSQPQHF TGTGCCAGCAGCCAAGACTTTTCCCAGCCCCAGCATTTT
TRBD2 TRBJ2-7 TRBV19 many CASSPLAGVGEQYF TGTGCCAGTAGTCCCCTTGCGGGGGTGGGCGAGCAGTACTTC
TRBD2 TRBJ2-1 TRBV2 many CASSELAGGLIPLF TGTGCCAGCAGTGAGCTAGCGGGGGGGCTAATCCCTCTCTTC
TRBD1 TRBJ1-6 TRBV6-6 medium-sized CASSLDRALNNSPLHF TGTGCCAGCAGTCTAGACAGGGCTCTTAATAATTCACCCCTCCACTTT
. TRBJ2-5 TRBV28 many CASSLGLGSPVTQYF TGTGCCAGCAGTTTAGGGCTCGGGAGCCCGGTGACCCAGTACTTC
. TRBJ2-3 TRBV15 medium-sized CATSEDSTDTQYF TGTGCCACCAGCGAAGACAGCACAGATACGCAGTATTTT